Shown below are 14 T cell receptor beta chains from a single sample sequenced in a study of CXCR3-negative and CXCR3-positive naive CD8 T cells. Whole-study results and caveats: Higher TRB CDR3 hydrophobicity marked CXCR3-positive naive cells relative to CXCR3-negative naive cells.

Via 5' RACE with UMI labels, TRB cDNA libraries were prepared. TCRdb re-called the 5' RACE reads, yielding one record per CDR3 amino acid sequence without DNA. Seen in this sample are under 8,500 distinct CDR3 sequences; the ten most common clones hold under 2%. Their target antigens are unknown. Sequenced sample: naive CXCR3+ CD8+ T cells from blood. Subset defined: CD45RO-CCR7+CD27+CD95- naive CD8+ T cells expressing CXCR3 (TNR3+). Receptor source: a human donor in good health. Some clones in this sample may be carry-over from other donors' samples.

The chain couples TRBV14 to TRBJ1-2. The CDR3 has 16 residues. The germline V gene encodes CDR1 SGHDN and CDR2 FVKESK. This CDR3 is CASSHNGNRGSYGYTF.

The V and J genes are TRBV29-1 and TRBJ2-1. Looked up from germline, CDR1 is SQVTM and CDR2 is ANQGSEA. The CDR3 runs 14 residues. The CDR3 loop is CSVEAAGRYNEQFF.

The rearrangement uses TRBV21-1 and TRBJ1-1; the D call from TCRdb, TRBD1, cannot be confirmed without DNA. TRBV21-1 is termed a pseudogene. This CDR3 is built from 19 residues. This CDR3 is CASRPLPSQGPPRNTEAFF.

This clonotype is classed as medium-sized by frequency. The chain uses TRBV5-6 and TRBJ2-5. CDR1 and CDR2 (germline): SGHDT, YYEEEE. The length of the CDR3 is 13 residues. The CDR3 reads CASSLRYQETQYF.

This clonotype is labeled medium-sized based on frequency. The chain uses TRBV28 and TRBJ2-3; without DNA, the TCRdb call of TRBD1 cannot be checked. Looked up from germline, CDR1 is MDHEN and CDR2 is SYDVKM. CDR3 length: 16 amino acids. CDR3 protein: CASSLLGQGWGDTQYF.

The CDR3: CASSPDRNYNEQFF. The chain combines TRBV12-3 or TRBV12-4 with TRBJ2-1; the TCRdb call, TRBD1, lacks DNA for checking. CDR3 length: 14 residues.

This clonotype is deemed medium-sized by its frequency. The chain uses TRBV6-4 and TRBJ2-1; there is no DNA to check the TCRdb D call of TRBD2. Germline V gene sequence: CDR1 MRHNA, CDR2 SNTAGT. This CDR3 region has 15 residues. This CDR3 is CASSERLAVSNEQFF.

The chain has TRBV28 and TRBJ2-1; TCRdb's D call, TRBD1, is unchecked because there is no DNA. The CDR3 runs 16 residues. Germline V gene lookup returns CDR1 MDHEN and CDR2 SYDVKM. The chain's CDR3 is CASSLVSGQGADEQFF.

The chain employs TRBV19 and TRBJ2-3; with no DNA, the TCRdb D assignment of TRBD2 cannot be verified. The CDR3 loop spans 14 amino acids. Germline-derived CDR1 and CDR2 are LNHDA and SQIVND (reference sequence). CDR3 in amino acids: CASSTAGTTDTQYF.

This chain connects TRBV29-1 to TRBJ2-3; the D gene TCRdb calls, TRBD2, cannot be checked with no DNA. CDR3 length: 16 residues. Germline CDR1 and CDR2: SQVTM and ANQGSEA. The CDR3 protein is CSVDHTTSGSTDTQYF.

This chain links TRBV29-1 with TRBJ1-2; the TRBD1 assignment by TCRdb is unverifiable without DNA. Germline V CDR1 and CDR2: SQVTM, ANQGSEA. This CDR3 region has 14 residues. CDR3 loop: CSALKSDSNHGYTF.

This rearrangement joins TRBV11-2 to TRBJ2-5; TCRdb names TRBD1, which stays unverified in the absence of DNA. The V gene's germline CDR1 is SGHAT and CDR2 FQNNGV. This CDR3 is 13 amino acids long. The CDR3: CASSLEQVQTQYF. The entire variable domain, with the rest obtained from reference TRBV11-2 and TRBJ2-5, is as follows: EAGVAQSPRYKIIEKRQSVAFWCNPISGHATLYWYQQILGQGPKLLIQFQNNGVVDDSQLPKDRFSAERLKGVDSTLKIQPAKLEDSAVYLCASSLEQVQTQYFGPGTRLLVL.

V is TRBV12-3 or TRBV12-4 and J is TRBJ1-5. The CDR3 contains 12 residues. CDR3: CASSSAVEPQHF.

CDR3: CSGVLGQGDNEQFF. V and J are TRBV29-1 and TRBJ2-1; TCRdb's assignment of TRBD1 cannot be checked, as there is no DNA. Looked up from germline, CDR1 is SQVTM and CDR2 is ANQGSEA. The CDR3 has 14 amino acids.